This paragraph reports one T cell receptor (beta chain). It has no known antigen specificity. The record has no base qualities; no much larger clone is one base away. This entry is derived from a study of T cell responses to AZD1222 COVID-19 vaccine (dated by TCRdb to about 2021). Regarding the study in general: TCR sequencing was performed for more than 230 trial participants, of whom about 210 were given two doses of AZD1222 and some 26 were given two doses of MenACWY control vaccine. Trial participants were enrolled by age into subgroups of 18-55, 56-69 and 70-plus years, and around 150, 28 and 57 TCR-sequenced participants, respectively, were included in these subgroups. The study at large found these results: The 56-69-year group was small, and its depth increase did not reach significance, likely because of low power. Only a handful of AZD1222 recipients were SARS-CoV-2 seropositive at baseline, limiting conclusions about previously exposed vaccinees. CD4 TCRs associated with the vaccine covered the entire spike protein, and the dominant responses were in regions 160-218 and 743-854. After two AZD1222 doses, spike-specific TCR breadth and depth were significantly higher than at day 0 and than in MenACWY recipients. Participants were mostly white British, with more females than males. The authors suggested clonal diversity may have been underestimated. Because no samples from the day 14 peak response were available, repertoires could be characterized only after the peak T cell response. Epitopes outside the regions mutated in the B.1.351 and B.1.1.7 variants were reportedly recognized by nearly half of the unique spike-specific TCRs.

Counted from cysteine to phenylalanine, this CDR3 has 17 amino acids. Of the read, only the CDR3 DNA is kept; its 51 bases are in frame from base 1. The germline V gene provides CDR1 MNHNS and CDR2 SASEGT. V has 2 bases trimmed and J has 3 bases trimmed; junction bases matching no gene number 10. The CDR3 regions of human TCRbeta chains were analyzed by immunosequencing. Regarding the original processing steps: Repertoire TCRs were checked for matches against a reference library of SARS-CoV-2-specific TCRs that had been generated using the MIRA antigen-specificity platform. Breadth was defined as the fraction of unique TCRs that were SARS-CoV-2-associated, and depth was defined as the fraction of total T cells that were SARS-CoV-2-associated. Using the MIRA data, every spike-specific TCR was mapped to the spike region that the TCR reacted to and assigned to either a CD4 or a CD8 class. Log10-transformed breadth and depth values were compared by one-way ANOVA with Sidak's multiple comparisons tests. This immuneACCESS table, as held by TCRdb, lists in-frame sequences with V and J called but not all clones. Of the missing ones, under half trace to an unresolved V gene in checked studies; the others have no known cause. For V, J and clone size, that table is used; D and trimming come from the DNA. The sample has about 85,000 clones on record, approximately 86% of them singletons. The ten largest clones represent about a tenth of the sample.

The time point label for this specimen denotes: baseline before first vaccination. The sample's treatment or condition label, in plain terms: meningococcal conjugate vaccine given as trial control. Vaccinee samples were obtained from the UK trials COV001 and COV002, which included a single-blind randomized controlled phase 2/3 trial of AZD1222 (ChAdOx1 nCoV-19) in healthy adults. For TCRbeta chain sequencing, PBMC samples from trial participants were taken at day 0 and at day 28 after the second dose. The chain employs TRBV6-1 and TRBJ2-5; TRBD1 fits 9 bases in the junction. Material: peripheral blood, obtained on day 0 of MenACWY control vaccination. This sequence originates from an adult in good health. At the DNA level, the sequence is TGTGCCAGCAGTGAAATCGCCGGGACAGGGTTAAAAGAGACCCAGTACTTC. Its amino acids are CASSEIAGTGLKETQYF.